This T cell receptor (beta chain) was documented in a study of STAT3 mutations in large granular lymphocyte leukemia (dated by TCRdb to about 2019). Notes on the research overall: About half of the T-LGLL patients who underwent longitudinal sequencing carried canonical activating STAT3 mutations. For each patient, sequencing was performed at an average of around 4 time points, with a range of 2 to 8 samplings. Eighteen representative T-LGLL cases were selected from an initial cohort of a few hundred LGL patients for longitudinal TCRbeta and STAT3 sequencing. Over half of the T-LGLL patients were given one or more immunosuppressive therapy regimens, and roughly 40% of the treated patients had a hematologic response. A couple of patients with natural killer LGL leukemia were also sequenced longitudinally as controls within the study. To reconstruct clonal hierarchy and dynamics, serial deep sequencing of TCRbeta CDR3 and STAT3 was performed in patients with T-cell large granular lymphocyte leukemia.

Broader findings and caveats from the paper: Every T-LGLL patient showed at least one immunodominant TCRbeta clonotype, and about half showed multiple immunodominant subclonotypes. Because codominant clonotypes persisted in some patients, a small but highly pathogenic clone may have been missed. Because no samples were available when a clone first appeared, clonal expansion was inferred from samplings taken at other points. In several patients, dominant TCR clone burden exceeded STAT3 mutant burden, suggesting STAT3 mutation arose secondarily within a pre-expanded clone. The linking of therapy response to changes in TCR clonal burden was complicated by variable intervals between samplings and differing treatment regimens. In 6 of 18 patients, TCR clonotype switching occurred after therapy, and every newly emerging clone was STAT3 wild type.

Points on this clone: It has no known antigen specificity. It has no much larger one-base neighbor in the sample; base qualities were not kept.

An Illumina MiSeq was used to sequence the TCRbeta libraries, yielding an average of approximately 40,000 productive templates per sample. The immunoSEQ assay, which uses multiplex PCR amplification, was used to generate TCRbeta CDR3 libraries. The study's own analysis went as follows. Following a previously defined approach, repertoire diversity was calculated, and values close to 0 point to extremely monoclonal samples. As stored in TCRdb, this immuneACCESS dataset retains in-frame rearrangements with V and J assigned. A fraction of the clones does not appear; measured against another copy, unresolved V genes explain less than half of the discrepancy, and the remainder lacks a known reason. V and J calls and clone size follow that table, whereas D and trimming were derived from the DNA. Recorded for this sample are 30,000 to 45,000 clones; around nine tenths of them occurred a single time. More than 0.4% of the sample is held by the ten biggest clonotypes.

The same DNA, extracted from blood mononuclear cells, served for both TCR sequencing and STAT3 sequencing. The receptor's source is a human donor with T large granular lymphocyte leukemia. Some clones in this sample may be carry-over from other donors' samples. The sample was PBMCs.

The DNA sequence is TGCGCCAGCAGCCCCCGGGGACAGATGAACACTGAAGCTTTCTTT. Translated, this is CASSPRGQMNTEAFF. The V and J segments used are TRBV5-1 and TRBJ1-1; TRBD1 fits 7 bases in the junction. In the germline V gene, CDR1 corresponds to SGHRS and CDR2 to YFSETQ. At the junction V is shortened by 4 bases and J by 0 bases; bases outside the gene matches: 6. Including cysteine and phenylalanine, the CDR3 has 15 amino acids. Only CDR3 DNA remains: 45 bases, in frame from the first base.